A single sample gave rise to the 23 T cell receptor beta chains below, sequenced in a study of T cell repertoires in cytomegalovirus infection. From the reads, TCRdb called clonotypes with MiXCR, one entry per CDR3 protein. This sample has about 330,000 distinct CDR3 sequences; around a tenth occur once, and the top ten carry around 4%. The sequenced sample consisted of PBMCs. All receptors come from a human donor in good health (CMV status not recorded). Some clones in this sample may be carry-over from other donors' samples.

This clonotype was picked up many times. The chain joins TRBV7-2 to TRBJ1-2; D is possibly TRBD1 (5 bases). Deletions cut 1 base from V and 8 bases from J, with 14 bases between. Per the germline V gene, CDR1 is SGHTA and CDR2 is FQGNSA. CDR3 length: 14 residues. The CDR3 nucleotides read TGTGCCAGCAGCTTAGGCAGGGTGGAACGGGGCTACACCTTC. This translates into CASSLGRVERGYTF.

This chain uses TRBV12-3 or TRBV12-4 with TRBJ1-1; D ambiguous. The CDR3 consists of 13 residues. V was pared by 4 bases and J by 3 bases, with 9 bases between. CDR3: CASSSPQYTEAFF. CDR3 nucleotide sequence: TGTGCCAGCAGTTCCCCCCAATACACTGAAGCTTTCTTT.

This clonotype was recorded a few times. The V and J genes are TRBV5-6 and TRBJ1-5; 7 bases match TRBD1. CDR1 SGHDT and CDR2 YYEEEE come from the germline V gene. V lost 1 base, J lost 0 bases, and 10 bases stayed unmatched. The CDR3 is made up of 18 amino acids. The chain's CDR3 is CASSLLQGGDYSNQPQHF. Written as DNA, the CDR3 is TGTGCCAGCAGCTTGTTGCAGGGGGGCGATTATAGCAATCAGCCCCAGCATTTT.

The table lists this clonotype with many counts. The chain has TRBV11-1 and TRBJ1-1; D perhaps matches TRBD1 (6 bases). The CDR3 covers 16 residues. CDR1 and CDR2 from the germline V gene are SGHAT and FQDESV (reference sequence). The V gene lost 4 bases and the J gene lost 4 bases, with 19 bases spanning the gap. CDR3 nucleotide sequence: TGTGCCAGCAGCTCAACCGTACAGGGTCGGGGCACTGAAGCTTTCTTT. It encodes CASSSTVQGRGTEAFF.

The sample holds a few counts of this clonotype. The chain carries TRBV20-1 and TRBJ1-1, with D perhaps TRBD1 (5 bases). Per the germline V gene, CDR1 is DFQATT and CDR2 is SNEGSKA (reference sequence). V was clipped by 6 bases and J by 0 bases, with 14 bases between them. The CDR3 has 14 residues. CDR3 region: CSASNRGVNTEAFF. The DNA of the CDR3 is TGCAGTGCCAGTAATAGGGGAGTGAACACTGAAGCTTTCTTT.

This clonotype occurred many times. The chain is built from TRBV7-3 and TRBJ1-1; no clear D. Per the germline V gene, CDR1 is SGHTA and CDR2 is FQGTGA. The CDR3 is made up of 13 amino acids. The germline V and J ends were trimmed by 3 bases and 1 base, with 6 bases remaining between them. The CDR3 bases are TGTGCCAGCAGCTTCGCGACGAACACTGAAGCTTTCTTT. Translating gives CASSFATNTEAFF.

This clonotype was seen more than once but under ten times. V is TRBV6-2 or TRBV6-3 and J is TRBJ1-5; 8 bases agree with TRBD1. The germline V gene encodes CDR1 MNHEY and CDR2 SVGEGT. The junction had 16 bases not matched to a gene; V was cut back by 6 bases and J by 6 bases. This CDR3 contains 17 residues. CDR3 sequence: CASSPMPDRGMRQPQHF. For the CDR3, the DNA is TGTGCCAGCAGCCCAATGCCCGACAGGGGTATGCGTCAGCCCCAGCATTTT.

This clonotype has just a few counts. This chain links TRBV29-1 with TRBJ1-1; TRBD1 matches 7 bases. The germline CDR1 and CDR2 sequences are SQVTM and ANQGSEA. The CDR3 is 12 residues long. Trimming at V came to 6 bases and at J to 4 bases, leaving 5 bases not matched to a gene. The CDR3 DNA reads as TGCAGCGTCCTCGGGACAGCCACTGAAGCTTTCTTT. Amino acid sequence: CSVLGTATEAFF.

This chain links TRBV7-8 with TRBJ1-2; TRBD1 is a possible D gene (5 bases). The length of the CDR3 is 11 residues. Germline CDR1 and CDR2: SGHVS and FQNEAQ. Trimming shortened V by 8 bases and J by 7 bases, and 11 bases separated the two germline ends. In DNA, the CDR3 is TGTGCCAGCGGGGGAGGGCCTGGCTACACCTTC. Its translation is CASGGGPGYTF.

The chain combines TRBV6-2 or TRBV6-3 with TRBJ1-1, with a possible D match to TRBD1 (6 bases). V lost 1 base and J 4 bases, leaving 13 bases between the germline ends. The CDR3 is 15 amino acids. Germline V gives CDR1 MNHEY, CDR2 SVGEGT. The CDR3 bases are TGTGCCAGCAGTTACTTAGGGGGAGGAGGCACTGAAGCTTTCTTT. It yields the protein CASSYLGGGGTEAFF.

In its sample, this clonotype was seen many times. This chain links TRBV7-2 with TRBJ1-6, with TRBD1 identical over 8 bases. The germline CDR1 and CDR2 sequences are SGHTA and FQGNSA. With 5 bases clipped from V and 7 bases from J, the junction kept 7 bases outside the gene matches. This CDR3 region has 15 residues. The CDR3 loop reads CASSLRGQENSPLHF. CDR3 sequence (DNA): TGTGCCAGCAGCCTCAGGGGGCAGGAAAATTCACCCCTCCACTTT.

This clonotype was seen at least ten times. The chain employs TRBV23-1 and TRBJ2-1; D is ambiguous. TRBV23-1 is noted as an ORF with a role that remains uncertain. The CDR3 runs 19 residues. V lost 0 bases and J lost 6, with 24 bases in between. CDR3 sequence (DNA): TGCGCCAGCAGTCAATCAATACGGCCTCAACGGGCAGGCTCCAATGAGCAGTTCTTC. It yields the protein CASSQSIRPQRAGSNEQFF.

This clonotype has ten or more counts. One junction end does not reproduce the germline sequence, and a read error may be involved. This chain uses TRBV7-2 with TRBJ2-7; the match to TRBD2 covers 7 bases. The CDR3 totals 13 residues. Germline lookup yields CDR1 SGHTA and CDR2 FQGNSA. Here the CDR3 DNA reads TGTGCCAGCAGCCTAGCGGAGATCTACGAGCAGTACTTC. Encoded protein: CASSLAEIYEQYF.

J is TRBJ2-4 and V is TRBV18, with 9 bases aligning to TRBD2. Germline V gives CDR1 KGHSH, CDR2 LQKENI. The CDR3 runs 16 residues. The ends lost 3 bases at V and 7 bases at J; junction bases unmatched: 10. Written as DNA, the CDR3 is TGTGCCAGCTCACCCGGAGGTAGCGGGAGTCTGAACATTCAGTACTTC. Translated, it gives CASSPGGSGSLNIQYF.

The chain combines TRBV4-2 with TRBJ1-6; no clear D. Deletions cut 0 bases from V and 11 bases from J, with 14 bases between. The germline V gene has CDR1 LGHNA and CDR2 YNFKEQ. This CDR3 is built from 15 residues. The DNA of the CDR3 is TGTGCCAGCAGCCAAGACGCAGGTTCAATTCCACCCCTCCACTTT. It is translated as CASSQDAGSIPPLHF.

The CDR3, as DNA: TGTGCCAGCAGGGCTTACGACTACGAGCAGTACTTC. Its protein is CASRAYDYEQYF. The chain recombines TRBV7-6 with TRBJ2-7, with no clear D. The CDR3 spans 12 residues. Germline loops: CDR1 SGHVS, CDR2 FNYEAQ. V was shortened by 6 bases and J by 3 bases, with 9 bases between the two germline ends. The complete variable domain, with remaining parts taken from reference TRBV7-6 and TRBJ2-7, reads GAGVSQSPRYKVTKRGQDVALRCDPISGHVSLYWYRQALGQGPEFLTYFNYEAQQDKSGLPNDRFSAERPEGSISTLTIQRTEQRDSAMYRCASRAYDYEQYFGPGTRLTVT.

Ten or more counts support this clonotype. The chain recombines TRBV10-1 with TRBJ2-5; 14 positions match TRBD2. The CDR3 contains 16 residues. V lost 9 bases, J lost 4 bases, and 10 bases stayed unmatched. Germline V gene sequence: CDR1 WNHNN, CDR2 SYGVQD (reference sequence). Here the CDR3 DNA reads TGCGCCAGGACGGGACTAGCGGGAGAAGAACGAGAGACCCAGTACTTC. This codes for CARTGLAGEERETQYF.

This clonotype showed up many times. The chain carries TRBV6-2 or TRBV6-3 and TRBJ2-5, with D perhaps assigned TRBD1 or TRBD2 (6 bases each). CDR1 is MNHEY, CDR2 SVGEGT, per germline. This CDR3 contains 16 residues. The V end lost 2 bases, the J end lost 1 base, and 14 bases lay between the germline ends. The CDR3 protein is CASSYNGGQLQETQYF. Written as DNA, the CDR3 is TGTGCCAGCAGTTACAACGGGGGCCAACTCCAAGAGACCCAGTACTTC.

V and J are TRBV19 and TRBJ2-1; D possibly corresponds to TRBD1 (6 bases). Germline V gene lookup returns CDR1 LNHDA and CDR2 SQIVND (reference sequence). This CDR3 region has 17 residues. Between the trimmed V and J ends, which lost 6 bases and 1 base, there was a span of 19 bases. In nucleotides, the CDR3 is TGTGCCAGTAGACCCCCGGGGAGCAGGGGATCCTACAATGAGCAGTTCTTC. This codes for CASRPPGSRGSYNEQFF.

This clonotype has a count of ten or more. The CDR3 is CASSLVHGNTIYF. The CDR3, as DNA: TGTGCCAGCAGCTTAGTACATGGAAACACCATATATTTT. The chain is built from TRBV7-2 and TRBJ1-3; D ambiguous. V was trimmed by 1 base and J by 3 bases, leaving 4 bases between them. Germline assignment: CDR1 SGHTA and CDR2 FQGNSA. The CDR3 is 13 amino acids.

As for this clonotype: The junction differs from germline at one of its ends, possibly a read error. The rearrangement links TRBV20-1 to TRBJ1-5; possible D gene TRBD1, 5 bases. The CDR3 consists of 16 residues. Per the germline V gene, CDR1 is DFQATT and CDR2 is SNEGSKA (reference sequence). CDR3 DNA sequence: TGCAGTGCTAGAAGAGGGGCGGGGGATAGCAATCAGACCCAGCATTTT. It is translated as CSARRGAGDSNQTQHF.

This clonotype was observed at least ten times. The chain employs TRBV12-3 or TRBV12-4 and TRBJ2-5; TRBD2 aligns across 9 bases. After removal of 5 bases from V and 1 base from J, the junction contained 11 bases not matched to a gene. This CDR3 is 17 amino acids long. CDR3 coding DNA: TGTGCCAGCAGTGCCTATTTAGCGGGGGTCGGCCAAGAGACCCAGTACTTC. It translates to CASSAYLAGVGQETQYF.

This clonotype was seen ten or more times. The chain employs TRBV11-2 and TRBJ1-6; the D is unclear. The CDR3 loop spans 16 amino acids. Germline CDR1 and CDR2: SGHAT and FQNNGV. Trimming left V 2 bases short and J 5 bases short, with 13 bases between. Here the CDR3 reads CASSLNFGGNNSPLHF. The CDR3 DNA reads TGTGCCAGCAGCTTAAATTTTGGCGGAAATAATTCACCCCTCCACTTT.